The 30 T cell receptor beta chains below all came from one sample that was sequenced in a study of T-cell reconstitution after alpha-beta-depleted transplantation in children. Molecular barcoding with unique molecular identifiers was used for the TCRbeta library. MiXCR, run by TCRdb on the PCR reads, gives a single entry per CDR3 protein. The sample includes a few hundred thousand distinct CDR3 sequences, more than 7.5% seen only once; the top ten take about 5%. This sample comprised PBMCs from the stem cell graft donor, obtained from the stem cell graft. All receptors derive from a human donor who donated a stem cell graft to a child with SCID.

There are many counts of this clonotype. The chain recombines TRBV20-1 with TRBJ2-3; TRBD2 matches at 15 bases. The germline gives CDR1 DFQATT, CDR2 SNEGSKA (reference sequence). This CDR3 has 18 residues. Unmatched junction bases numbered 6, after V lost 2 bases and J lost 0 bases. The CDR3 DNA reads as TGCAGTGCTAGAATCGGGACTAGCGGGGGGCGAAGCACAGATACGCAGTATTTT. This codes for CSARIGTSGGRSTDTQYF.

This clonotype was seen ten or more times. The V and J genes are TRBV5-1 and TRBJ2-7, with 8 bases aligning to TRBD1. V lost 0 bases, J lost 4 bases, and 6 bases stayed unmatched. The V gene's germline CDR1 is SGHRS and CDR2 YFSETQ. The length of the CDR3 is 15 residues. CDR3 nucleotides: TGCGCCAGCAGCTTGGAGGACAGGGCGAGGTACGAGCAGTACTTC. Translation gives CASSLEDRARYEQYF.

This clonotype was observed many times. V usage is TRBV11-2 and J usage is TRBJ2-2; 13 nucleotides line up with TRBD2. V gave up 6 bases and J gave up 2 bases; unmatched junction bases: 6. The germline CDR1 and CDR2 sequences are SGHAT and FQNNGV. This CDR3 is built from 17 residues. CDR3 sequence (DNA): TGTGCCAGCAGGACGACTAGCGGGGGGTTTAACACCGGGGAGCTGTTTTTT. Protein: CASRTTSGGFNTGELFF.

This clonotype was recorded at least ten times. The junction departs from the called germline gene at one end, perhaps through a read error. This rearrangement joins TRBV12-3 or TRBV12-4 to TRBJ2-5; D is undetermined. The CDR3 is 13 amino acids. DNA of the CDR3: TGTGCCAGCAGTTTACAGGAGCAAGGGACCCAGTACTTC. Encoded protein: CASSLQEQGTQYF.

This clonotype was recorded many times. The V gene is TRBV5-1, the J gene TRBJ1-2; D may be TRBD1 (5 bases). CDR1 and CDR2 (germline): SGHRS, YFSETQ. Trimming took 0 bases from V and 2 from J, leaving 20 bases between them. The CDR3 loop spans 18 amino acids. The CDR3 spells CASSLVPQGLGENYGYTF. CDR3 DNA sequence: TGCGCCAGCAGCTTGGTACCCCAAGGGCTAGGGGAGAACTATGGCTACACCTTC.

The chain has TRBV5-1 and TRBJ2-1, with D possibly matching TRBD2 (5 bases). CDR3 length: 16 residues. V lost 1 base and J lost 8, with 19 bases in between. In germline, CDR1 is SGHRS, CDR2 YFSETQ. CDR3 bases: TGCGCCAGCAGCTTGCTCAGCGGCCCTCCGGGCTATGAGCAGTTCTTC. It specifies CASSLLSGPPGYEQFF.

As for this clonotype: A read error may account for a junction end that differs from germline. This chain connects TRBV30 to TRBJ1-1, with D perhaps matching TRBD1 (6 bases). This CDR3 contains 12 residues. Looked up from germline, CDR1 is GTSNPN and CDR2 is SVGIG (reference sequence). The CDR3 DNA follows: TGTGCCTGGATGCCGGGGGCGTCTGACGCTTTCTTT. Translated, it gives CAWMPGASDAFF.

This clonotype occurred many times. The chain uses TRBV7-3 and TRBJ2-2; D is ambiguous. Germline assignment: CDR1 SGHTA and CDR2 FQGTGA. CDR3 length: 15 residues. The V end lost 4 bases, the J end lost 3 bases, and 12 bases lay between the germline ends. The CDR3 loop is CASSSTPGYTGELFF. CDR3 bases: TGTGCCAGCAGCTCGACCCCGGGTTACACCGGGGAGCTGTTTTTT.

This clonotype showed up many times. V is TRBV7-6 and J is TRBJ2-1, with 8 bases fitting TRBD2. Unmatched junction bases numbered 7, after V lost 5 bases and J lost 1 base. The CDR3 contains 16 residues. CDR1 and CDR2 (germline): SGHVS, FNYEAQ. CDR3 in DNA: TGTGCCAGCAGCCTATCTAGCGGGCAATCCTACAATGAGCAGTTCTTC. It is translated as CASSLSSGQSYNEQFF.

This clonotype was seen many times. The chain joins TRBV20-1 to TRBJ2-1; 10 bases line up with TRBD2. CDR3 length: 17 residues. Germline V gives CDR1 DFQATT, CDR2 SNEGSKA (reference sequence). V trimming: 6 bases; J trimming: 1 base; junction bases outside the gene matches: 12. The CDR3 DNA reads as TGCAGTGCAAATCCGAAGCGGGGGGGCCTTTCCTACAATGAGCAGTTCTTC. Translated: CSANPKRGGLSYNEQFF.

The V gene is TRBV2, the J gene TRBJ1-2; 8 positions agree with TRBD1. This CDR3 has 14 amino acids. V lost 4 bases, J lost 5 bases, and 6 bases stayed unmatched. CDR1 is SNHLY and CDR2 is FYNNEI in the germline V gene. DNA for the CDR3: TGTGCCAGCAGTGTCATCCAGGGGGCTTATGGCTACACCTTC. Translated, it gives CASSVIQGAYGYTF.

This clonotype was seen at least ten times. The chain carries TRBV3-1 and TRBJ1-2; tentative D call: TRBD1 (6 bases). The V and J ends lost 0 bases and 7 bases respectively, with 18 bases between them. Germline V lookup: CDR1 LGHDT, CDR2 YNNKEL (reference sequence). The CDR3 extends over 16 amino acids. CDR3: CASSQDHSRGYGGYTF. CDR3 nucleotides: TGTGCCAGCAGCCAAGATCACAGCAGGGGATACGGTGGCTACACCTTC.

The sample holds many counts of this clonotype. The chain joins TRBV10-3 to TRBJ2-3; maybe TRBD2 (6 bases). The ends were cut back, 6 bases at V and 1 base at J, with 8 bases in the middle. Germline-derived CDR1 and CDR2 are ENHRY and SYGVKD. The CDR3 is 13 amino acids. In DNA form, the CDR3 reads TGTGCCATCAGAGGCGGGGGCACAGATACGCAGTATTTT. This codes for CAIRGGGTDTQYF.

This clonotype was observed many times. This rearrangement joins TRBV20-1 to TRBJ1-2; D unclear. CDR1 is DFQATT, CDR2 SNEGSKA, per germline (reference sequence). Trimming took off 2 bases at V and 8 bases at J, with 12 bases between the two ends. This CDR3 comprises 12 residues. CDR3 protein: CSARSGVGGYTF. CDR3 DNA sequence: TGCAGTGCTAGAAGTGGCGTTGGAGGCTACACCTTC.

This clonotype was recorded at least ten times. This chain connects TRBV20-1 to TRBJ1-2; D is unresolved. Germline CDR1 and CDR2: DFQATT and SNEGSKA (reference sequence). V was shortened by 3 bases and J by 1 base, with 12 bases between the two germline ends. The CDR3 consists of 14 residues. CDR3 sequence: CSASLRQVNYGYTF. DNA of the CDR3: TGCAGTGCTAGTTTGAGGCAGGTTAACTATGGCTACACCTTC.

This clonotype was detected only a few times. It may be a read error: a sequence one base away is much more abundant. The rearrangement links TRBV20-1 to TRBJ1-2; 7 nucleotides line up with TRBD1. CDR3 length: 15 amino acids. The V gene's germline CDR1 is DFQATT and CDR2 SNEGSKA (reference sequence). The DNA of the CDR3 is TGCAGTGCTAGAGATGAGATGGGACAGTTCTATGGCTACCCCTTC. Protein sequence: CSARDEMGQFYGYPF.

This clonotype was counted ten times or more. The chain carries TRBV4-1 and TRBJ2-3; D is perhaps TRBD2 (6 bases). This CDR3 has 17 amino acids. The germline V gene encodes CDR1 MGHRA and CDR2 YSYEKL. V gave up 4 bases and J gave up 0 bases, with 17 bases separating them. The CDR3 nucleotides read TGCGCCAGCAGCCCTTCCCTCGGACTAACTAGCACAGATACGCAGTATTTT. Amino acid sequence: CASSPSLGLTSTDTQYF.

Note on this clonotype: This may arise from a read error, as a much more abundant clone is one base away. The rearrangement uses TRBV20-1 and TRBJ2-3; perhaps TRBD2 as D (6 bases). The germline V gene has CDR1 DFQATT and CDR2 SNEGSKA (reference sequence). The CDR3 has 16 amino acids. The CDR3 spells CCAPRPGTDPTDTQYF. CDR3 nucleotide sequence: TGCTGTGCTCCCCGTCCCGGGACTGACCCCACAGATACGCAGTATTTT.

This clonotype was seen ten or more times. The chain employs TRBV28 and TRBJ2-5; possibly TRBD1 for D (5 bases). Germline V lookup: CDR1 MDHEN, CDR2 SYDVKM. V was trimmed by 6 bases and J by 5 bases, leaving 13 bases between them. The CDR3 runs to 13 residues. CDR3 bases: TGTGCCAGCAGGGGTGGGGCGCGTGAGACCCAGTACTTC. Its protein is CASRGGARETQYF.

In its sample, this clonotype was seen many times. CDR3 DNA sequence: TGTGCCAGCAGTTACTCTTTCAGGGGGATAACCGGGGAGCTGTTTTTT. This encodes CASSYSFRGITGELFF. The V call is TRBV6-5, the J call TRBJ2-2, with 7 bases lining up with TRBD1. The CDR3 is 16 residues long. With V trimmed by 0 bases and J by 5 bases, 6 bases remained unmatched. In germline, CDR1 is MNHEY, CDR2 SVGAGI.

This clonotype was detected ten times or more. This chain links TRBV5-1 with TRBJ2-3; D possibly corresponds to TRBD1 (6 bases). The germline gives CDR1 SGHRS, CDR2 YFSETQ. V was cut by 4 bases and J by 0 bases, with 9 bases left in between. The CDR3 is 14 residues long. Here the CDR3 DNA reads TGCGCCAGCAGCCCCGACAGGAGCACAGATACGCAGTATTTT. Translating gives CASSPDRSTDTQYF.

This clonotype has at least ten counts. This rearrangement joins TRBV10-3 to TRBJ1-1, with D uncertain. V was clipped by 3 bases and J by 9 bases, with 8 bases between them. The CDR3 is made up of 11 amino acids. CDR1 and CDR2 from the germline V gene are ENHRY and SYGVKD. The CDR3 is CAISDGWKAFF. CDR3 sequence (DNA): TGTGCCATCAGTGATGGCTGGAAAGCTTTCTTT.

This clonotype was counted many times. The genes are TRBV7-2 and TRBJ2-5, with D possibly being TRBD1 (5 bases). Trimming stripped 5 bases from V and 0 bases from J, with 16 bases between. Germline loops: CDR1 SGHTA, CDR2 FQGNSA. CDR3 length: 16 amino acids. The CDR3, as DNA: TGTGCCAGCAGCCCACAGACAGCCGCGTACCAAGAGACCCAGTACTTC. Translated, it gives CASSPQTAAYQETQYF.

This sequence joins TRBV7-6 and TRBJ2-1; TRBD2 is a possible D gene (6 bases). V was shortened by 0 bases and J by 0 bases, with 12 bases between the two germline ends. Germline V CDR1 and CDR2: SGHVS, FNYEAQ. The CDR3 extends over 17 amino acids. The CDR3 nucleotides are TGTGCCAGCAGCTTAGCGGTCTCCGGGAGCTCCTACAATGAGCAGTTCTTC. Its translation is CASSLAVSGSSYNEQFF.

This clonotype was observed many times. This chain uses TRBV14 with TRBJ2-1; 8 nucleotides agree with TRBD2. After removal of 1 base from V and 12 bases from J, the junction contained 2 bases not matched to a gene. CDR1 is SGHDN and CDR2 is FVKESK in the germline V gene. This CDR3 spans 12 amino acids. The CDR3 here is CASSQGGGWQFF. In DNA form, the CDR3 reads TGTGCCAGCAGCCAAGGCGGGGGGTGGCAGTTCTTC.

As to this clonotype: A much larger clone is a single base away; this may be a read error. V gene TRBV12-3 or TRBV12-4 combines with J gene TRBJ2-3, with a possible D match to TRBD1 (6 bases). V shed 5 bases and J shed 11 bases, with 14 bases lying between them. There are 12 residues in the CDR3. CDR3 protein: CASSPQGSRQYF. CDR3 in DNA: TGTGCCAGCAGTCCCCAGGGGAGTAGGCAGTATTTT.

This clonotype was seen many times. V usage is TRBV7-8 and J usage is TRBJ2-2, with TRBD2 as a possible D gene (7 bases). V lost 1 base, J lost 5 bases, and 14 bases lay in between. This CDR3 region has 16 residues. The germline CDR1 and CDR2 sequences are SGHVS and FQNEAQ. This chain's CDR3 is CASSLVSGGRTGELFF. The CDR3 DNA reads as TGTGCCAGCAGCTTAGTCTCCGGGGGGCGGACCGGGGAGCTGTTTTTT. Drawing the rest from reference TRBV7-8 and TRBJ2-2, the complete variable domain is GAGVSQSPRYKVAKRGQDVALRCDPISGHVSLFWYQQALGQGPEFLTYFQNEAQLDKSGLPSDRFFAERPEGSVSTLKIQRTQQEDSAVYLCASSLVSGGRTGELFFGEGSRLTVL.

This clonotype has ten or more counts. The chain employs TRBV15 and TRBJ1-1; D uncertain. The CDR3 totals 13 residues. Germline V gives CDR1 LNHNV, CDR2 YYDKDF (reference sequence). The V end was cut by 1 base, the J end by 4 bases, with 7 bases between. For the CDR3, the DNA is TGTGCCACCAGCAGAGCCGGACCCACTGAAGCTTTCTTT. Translated: CATSRAGPTEAFF.

This clonotype was detected ten times or more. The chain employs TRBV7-2 and TRBJ1-5, with TRBD1 as a possible D gene (6 bases). This CDR3 comprises 16 residues. The ends were cut back, 1 base at V and 3 bases at J, with 13 bases in the middle. Germline V lookup: CDR1 SGHTA, CDR2 FQGNSA. The chain's CDR3 is CASSLGSDRNNQPQHF. For the CDR3, the DNA is TGTGCCAGCAGCTTAGGCAGTGACAGGAACAATCAGCCCCAGCATTTT.

This chain connects TRBV4-1 to TRBJ1-5, with 7 nucleotides matching TRBD1. Germline CDR1 is MGHRA and CDR2 is YSYEKL. Germline trimming cut 3 bases from V and 4 bases from J; bases unmatched to any gene: 9. This CDR3 has 16 residues. This CDR3 reads CASSHRQGMRNQPQHF. The CDR3 region has the DNA TGCGCCAGCAGCCACCGACAGGGAATGAGGAATCAGCCCCAGCATTTT.